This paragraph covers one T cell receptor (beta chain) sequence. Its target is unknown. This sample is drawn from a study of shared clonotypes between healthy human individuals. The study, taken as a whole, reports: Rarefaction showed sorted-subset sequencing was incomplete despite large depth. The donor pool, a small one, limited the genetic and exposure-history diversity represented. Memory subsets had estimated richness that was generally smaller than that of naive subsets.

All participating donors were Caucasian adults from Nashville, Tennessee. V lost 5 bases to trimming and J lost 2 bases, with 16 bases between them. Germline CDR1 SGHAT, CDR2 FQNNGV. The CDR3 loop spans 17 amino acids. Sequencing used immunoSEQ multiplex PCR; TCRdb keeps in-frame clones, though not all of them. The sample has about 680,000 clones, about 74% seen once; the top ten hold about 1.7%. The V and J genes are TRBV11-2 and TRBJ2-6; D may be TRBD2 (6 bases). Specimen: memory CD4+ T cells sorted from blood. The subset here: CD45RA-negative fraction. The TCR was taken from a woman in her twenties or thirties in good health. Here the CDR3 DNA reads TGTGCCAGCAGCCCAAGACGGGACTGGGCTGGGGCCAACGTCCTGACTTTC. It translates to CASSPRRDWAGANVLTF.